Each of the 18 T cell receptor beta chains below was sequenced from the same sample in a study of blood T cell repertoires in COVID-19. The table came from immunoSEQ multiplex PCR; TCRdb's copy has only in-frame clones and leaves some out. The sample lists 90,000 or so clones, roughly 91% occurring once. Material for sequencing was peripheral blood. The receptors stem from a man younger than 35 with COVID-19, enrolled during active disease.

The rearrangement joins TRBV7-2 to TRBJ2-3, with 10 bases aligning to TRBD2. The germline gives CDR1 SGHTA, CDR2 FQGNSA. The V and J ends lost 0 bases and 4 bases, in that order; junction bases with no gene match: 4. This CDR3 has 16 residues. The CDR3 bases are TGTGCCAGCAGCTTAGCGGCTAGCGGGAGCGCAGATACGCAGTATTTT. Translation: CASSLAASGSADTQYF.

The J gene is TRBJ2-1, the V gene TRBV9; TRBD2 agrees at 7 bases. Per germline, CDR1 SGDLS and CDR2 YYNGEE. Trimming took 4 bases from V and 7 from J; bases not matched to a gene: 17. The CDR3 consists of 17 residues. Here the CDR3 reads CASSTRLWRGNRNEQFF. CDR3 DNA sequence: TGTGCCAGCAGCACCCGACTTTGGCGGGGGAACCGAAATGAGCAGTTCTTC.

J is TRBJ2-1 and V is TRBV10-3, with 11 positions matching TRBD2. V shed 4 bases and J 3 bases; nucleotides not matched to a gene: 5. The V gene's germline CDR1 is ENHRY and CDR2 SYGVKD. This CDR3 contains 16 residues. The CDR3 protein is CAISAALAGGYNEQFF. CDR3 coding DNA: TGTGCCATCAGTGCTGCCCTAGCGGGAGGCTACAATGAGCAGTTCTTC.

This clone was seen once. This chain connects TRBV7-9 to TRBJ1-2, with D possibly matching TRBD1 (5 bases). The CDR3 sequence is 13 residues long. Germline V gives CDR1 SEHNR, CDR2 FQNEAQ (reference sequence). The V and J ends lost 5 bases and 12 bases respectively, with 19 bases between them. CDR3 loop: CASSLDRASGDTF. CDR3 nucleotide sequence: TGTGCCAGCAGCCTCGACAGAGCCTCGGGGGACACCTTC.

The gene calls are TRBV9 and TRBJ1-4, with a tentative D call TRBD1 (5 bases). The CDR3 is 16 residues long. Germline values: CDR1 SGDLS, CDR2 YYNGEE. V was trimmed by 4 bases and J by 3 bases, leaving 16 bases between them. As DNA, the CDR3 is TGTGCCAGCAGCCGTCGGGGGACTTCGGCTAATGAAAAACTGTTTTTT. Protein: CASSRRGTSANEKLFF. The full variable domain, rest sourced from reference TRBV9 and TRBJ1-4, is DSGVTQTPKHLITATGQRVTLRCSPRSGDLSVYWYQQSLDQGLQFLIQYYNGEERAKGNILERFSAQQFPDLHSELNLSSLELGDSALYFCASSRRGTSANEKLFFGSGTQLSVL.

The rearrangement joins TRBV4-1 to TRBJ1-1; possible D gene TRBD1, 6 bases. Trimming took 6 bases from V and 1 from J, leaving 9 bases between them. The CDR3 loop spans 13 amino acids. CDR1 is MGHRA and CDR2 is YSYEKL in the germline V gene. CDR3 sequence reads: CASREQGNTEAFF. CDR3 nucleotide sequence: TGCGCCAGCAGGGAACAGGGGAACACTGAAGCTTTCTTT.

The rearrangement uses TRBV5-4 and TRBJ2-7; the D is unclear. Germline CDR1 is SGHNT and CDR2 is YYREEE (reference sequence). V was shortened by 3 bases and J by 2 bases, with 12 bases between the two germline ends. CDR3 length: 14 residues. The CDR3 region has the DNA TGTGCCAGCAGCTCAACAGCTTTGACCTACGAGCAGTACTTC. Amino acids: CASSSTALTYEQYF.

The rearrangement uses TRBV4-3 and TRBJ1-2; TRBD1 is a possible D gene (5 bases). Deletions cut 4 bases from V and 8 bases from J, with 14 bases between. This CDR3 has 13 amino acids. Germline V gene sequence: CDR1 LGHNA, CDR2 YSLEER. CDR3 residues: CASSRLQGRGYTF. The CDR3 nucleotides read TGCGCCAGCAGCCGACTTCAGGGTCGGGGCTACACCTTC.

The chain employs TRBV7-2 and TRBJ1-6; 7 nucleotides align to TRBD1. The ends lost 4 bases at V and 9 bases at J; junction bases unmatched: 6. The CDR3 extends over 14 amino acids. CDR1 is SGHTA, CDR2 FQGNSA, per germline. CDR3 coding DNA: TGTGCCAGCAGCTCAGGGACAGTGACTTCACCCCTCCACTTT. Protein sequence: CASSSGTVTSPLHF.

The genes are TRBV20-1 and TRBJ1-6; 8 bases are a match to TRBD1. CDR3 length equals 15 residues. CDR1 and CDR2 (germline): DFQATT, SNEGSKA (reference sequence). The V segment lost 6 bases and the J segment 8 bases; nucleotides outside the gene matches: 12. In DNA form, the CDR3 reads TGCAGTGCCAGTGAACCCGCGACAGGGGATTCACCCCTCCACTTT. This codes for CSASEPATGDSPLHF.

This chain joins TRBV7-2 and TRBJ1-5; D not resolved. The CDR3 loop spans 15 amino acids. Trimming took 3 bases from V and 2 from J, leaving 11 bases between them. Germline loops: CDR1 SGHTA, CDR2 FQGNSA. The CDR3: CASSFSGPGNQPQHF. In nucleotides, the CDR3 is TGTGCCAGCAGCTTCTCAGGTCCCGGCAATCAGCCCCAGCATTTT.

This sequence joins TRBV30 and TRBJ2-7; 7 bases align to TRBD1. The CDR3 has 12 residues. Looked up from germline, CDR1 is GTSNPN and CDR2 is SVGIG (reference sequence). The junction had 2 bases not matched to a gene; V was cut back by 1 base and J by 5 bases. CDR3 coding DNA: TGTGCCTGGAGTGAGACAGGGAACGAGCAGTACTTC. It encodes CAWSETGNEQYF.

The genes are TRBV19 and TRBJ2-2; D gene uncertain. Germline CDR1 reads LNHDA; CDR2 reads SQIVND (reference sequence). This CDR3 is 14 amino acids long. The V end lost 10 bases, the J end lost 1 base, and 13 bases lay between the germline ends. CDR3 DNA: TGTGCCACTCAGATCGGGTTGAACACCGGGGAGCTGTTTTTT. This gives the protein CATQIGLNTGELFF.

The genes are TRBV13 and TRBJ2-7; 7 bases are shared with TRBD2. The CDR3 contains 14 residues. J lost 3 bases, V lost 7 bases, and 9 bases had no gene match. Germline CDR1 and CDR2: PRHDT and FYEKMQ (reference sequence). CDR3 loop: CASTFAGEDYEQYF. The CDR3 DNA follows: TGTGCCAGCACCTTCGCGGGAGAAGACTACGAGCAGTACTTC.

This clone was seen more than once but under ten times. The rearrangement links TRBV28 to TRBJ1-1; 8 bases agree with TRBD1. Germline V CDR1 and CDR2: MDHEN, SYDVKM. The CDR3 runs to 18 residues. V lost 6 bases, J lost 4 bases, and 19 bases stayed unmatched. CDR3 sequence: CASRKDMDRADQGTEAFF. The CDR3 nucleotides read TGTGCCAGCAGAAAAGATATGGACAGGGCTGATCAGGGCACTGAAGCTTTCTTT. Full variable domain (missing parts from reference TRBV28 and TRBJ1-1): DVKVTQSSRYLVKRTGEKVFLECVQDMDHENMFWYRQDPGLGLRLIYFSYDVKMKEKGDIPEGYSVSREKKERFSLILESASTNQTSMYLCASRKDMDRADQGTEAFFGQGTRLTVV.

The rearrangement joins TRBV19 to TRBJ2-5; TRBD2 is a possible D gene (5 bases). V lost 1 base and J 5 bases, leaving 14 bases between the germline ends. Germline CDR1 and CDR2: LNHDA and SQIVND (reference sequence). The CDR3 sequence is 15 residues long. In DNA form, the CDR3 reads TGTGCCAGTAGTATAGCCAGACTACCGACTGAGACCCAGTACTTC. Its translation: CASSIARLPTETQYF. Looking up the rest from reference TRBV19 and TRBJ2-5 gives the full variable domain: DGGITQSPKYLFRKEGQNVTLSCEQNLNHDAMYWYRQDPGQGLRLIYYSQIVNDFQKGDIAEGYSVSREKKESFPLTVTSAQKNPTAFYLCASSIARLPTETQYFGPGTRLLVL.

For the CDR3, the DNA is TGTGCCAGCAGTATCAGGGGACAGGGGGAACACGAGCAGTACTTC. As protein: CASSIRGQGEHEQYF. V and J are TRBV27 and TRBJ2-7, with TRBD1 matching 11 bases. With 5 bases clipped from V and 5 bases from J, the junction kept 8 bases outside the gene matches. Germline CDR1 is MNHEY and CDR2 is SMNVEV (reference sequence). The CDR3 totals 15 residues.

The chain recombines TRBV3-1 (or the pseudogene TRBV3-2) with TRBJ1-2, with 8 bases matching TRBD1. CDR3 length: 13 amino acids. V was clipped by 7 bases and J by 2 bases; unmatched bases: 3. CDR1 and CDR2 (germline): LGHDT, YNNKEL (reference sequence). The CDR3: CASTRQGNYGYTF. CDR3 DNA: TGTGCCAGCACCCGACAGGGGAACTATGGCTACACCTTC.